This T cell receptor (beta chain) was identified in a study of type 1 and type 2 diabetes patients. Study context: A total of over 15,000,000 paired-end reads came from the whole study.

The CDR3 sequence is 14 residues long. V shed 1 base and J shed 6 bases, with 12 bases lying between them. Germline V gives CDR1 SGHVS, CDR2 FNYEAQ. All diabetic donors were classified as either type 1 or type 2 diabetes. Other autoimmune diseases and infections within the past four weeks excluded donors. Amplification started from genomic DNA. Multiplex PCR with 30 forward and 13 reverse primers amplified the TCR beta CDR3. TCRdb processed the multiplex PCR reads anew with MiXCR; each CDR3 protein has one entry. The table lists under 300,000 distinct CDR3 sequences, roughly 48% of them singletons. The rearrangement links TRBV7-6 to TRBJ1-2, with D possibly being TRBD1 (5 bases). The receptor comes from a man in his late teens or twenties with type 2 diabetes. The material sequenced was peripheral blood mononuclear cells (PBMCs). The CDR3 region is CASSLGRGIDGYTF. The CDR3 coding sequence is TGTGCCAGCAGCTTAGGTCGGGGGATTGATGGCTACACCTTC. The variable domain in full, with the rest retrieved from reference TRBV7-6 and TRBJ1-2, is GAGVSQSPRYKVTKRGQDVALRCDPISGHVSLYWYRQALGQGPEFLTYFNYEAQQDKSGLPNDRFSAERPEGSISTLTIQRTEQRDSAMYRCASSLGRGIDGYTFGSGTRLTVV.